Listed here are 29 T cell receptor beta chains from one sample, sequenced in a study of blood T cell repertoires in COVID-19. The protocol was immunoSEQ multiplex PCR, while the TCRdb copy is restricted to in-frame clones and leaves out a portion. The table includes about 56,000 clones, more than 70% detected once. Material: peripheral blood. All receptors come from a human donor in a cohort sampled during active COVID-19.

The count of this clone is one. The chain recombines TRBV5-1 with TRBJ2-5; 12 nucleotides align to TRBD2. CDR1 and CDR2 from the germline V gene are SGHRS and YFSETQ. The CDR3 is 13 amino acids. The CDR3 coding sequence is TGCACTTCTAGCGGGGGGGTTCAGGAGACCCAGTACTTC. Residues: CTSSGGVQETQYF. Combining the CDR3 with reference TRBV5-1 and TRBJ2-5 gives the whole variable domain KAGVTQTPRYLIKTRGQQVTLSCSPISGHRSVSWYQQTPGQGLQFLFEYFSETQRNKGNFPGRFSGRQFSNSRSEMNVSTLELGDSALYLCTSSGGVQETQYFGPGTRLLVL.

This sequence joins TRBV6-5 and TRBJ2-7; possibly TRBD1 for D (6 bases). CDR1 is MNHEY and CDR2 is SVGAGI in the germline V gene. This CDR3 has 13 amino acids. V was clipped by 6 bases and J by 3 bases, with 12 bases between them. Written as DNA, the CDR3 is TGTGCCAGCAGGGTGGACAGTCACTACGAGCAGTACTTC. Translation: CASRVDSHYEQYF.

The chain combines TRBV7-9 with TRBJ2-5, with TRBD1 matching over 11 bases. CDR3 length: 15 amino acids. Germline assignment: CDR1 SEHNR and CDR2 FQNEAQ (reference sequence). Trimming removed 0 bases from V and 4 bases from J; junction bases left unmatched: 1. CDR3 loop: CASSLAGTGGETQYF. As DNA, the CDR3 is TGTGCCAGCAGCTTAGCGGGGACAGGGGGAGAGACCCAGTACTTC. Drawing the rest from reference TRBV7-9 and TRBJ2-5, the complete variable domain is DTGVSQNPRHKITKRGQNVTFRCDPISEHNRLYWYRQTLGQGPEFLTYFQNEAQLEKSRLLSDRFSAERPKGSFSTLEIQRTEQGDSAMYLCASSLAGTGGETQYFGPGTRLLVL.

This clone was found a few times. The gene calls are TRBV14 and TRBJ2-2, with TRBD1 matching over 9 bases. V dropped 4 bases and J dropped 2; count of bases not matched to a gene: 8. The CDR3 consists of 17 residues. Germline assignment: CDR1 SGHDN and CDR2 FVKESK. The CDR3 protein is CASSRFWGQGNTGELFF. As DNA, the CDR3 is TGTGCCAGCAGCCGATTTTGGGGACAGGGAAACACCGGGGAGCTGTTTTTT.

The J gene is TRBJ2-2, the V gene TRBV9; 7 bases align to TRBD1. This CDR3 is built from 14 residues. Trimming at V came to 0 bases and at J to 6 bases, leaving 2 bases not matched to a gene. The germline V gene encodes CDR1 SGDLS and CDR2 YYNGEE. This CDR3 reads CASSVAQGAGELFF. CDR3 bases: TGTGCCAGCAGCGTAGCCCAGGGGGCCGGGGAGCTGTTTTTT.

This chain links TRBV29-1 with TRBJ2-3; no clear D. Germline V lookup: CDR1 SQVTM, CDR2 ANQGSEA. Trimming cost V 4 bases and J 2 bases, with 13 bases left between them. There are 14 residues in the CDR3. The CDR3 reads CSVGLQYTTDTQYF. Here the CDR3 DNA reads TGCAGCGTTGGTCTCCAGTATACCACAGATACGCAGTATTTT.

V usage is TRBV2 and J usage is TRBJ1-2; 10 bases map to TRBD1. V was clipped by 6 bases and J by 4 bases; unmatched bases: 8. The CDR3 runs 15 residues. CDR1 is SNHLY and CDR2 is FYNNEI in the germline V gene. CDR3 DNA: TGTGCCAGCAGCCCCGACAGGGGGCGCGCCTATGGCTACACCTTC. This translates into CASSPDRGRAYGYTF.

The V and J genes are TRBV28 and TRBJ1-2, with TRBD1 identical over 7 bases. This CDR3 has 15 amino acids. J gave up 0 bases and V 5 bases, and 6 bases lay outside the gene matches. Germline assignment: CDR1 MDHEN and CDR2 SYDVKM. The CDR3: CASSTGQASNYGYTF. The CDR3 bases are TGTGCCAGCAGTACTGGACAGGCCTCTAACTATGGCTACACCTTC.

The table lists this clone with a few counts. The chain carries TRBV30 and TRBJ1-6; 9 bases are a match to TRBD1. Germline V gene data show CDR1 as GTSNPN and CDR2 as SVGIG (reference sequence). The CDR3 sequence is 14 residues long. The V gene end was trimmed by 1 base and the J gene end by 7 bases; junction bases not matched to a gene: 2. The CDR3, as DNA: TGTGCCTGGAGTGGGGACAGGGAAAATTCACCCCTCCACTTT. Its protein product is CAWSGDRENSPLHF. Filled out from reference TRBV30 and TRBJ1-6, the complete variable domain reads SQTIHQWPATLVQPVGSPLSLECTVEGTSNPNLYWYRQAAGRGLQLLFYSVGIGQISSEVPQNLSASRPQDRQFILSSKKLLLSDSGFYLCAWSGDRENSPLHFGNGTRLTVT.

This clone appeared once. The J gene is TRBJ2-1, the V gene TRBV3-1 (or the pseudogene TRBV3-2); 10 nucleotides agree with TRBD1. CDR3 length: 16 amino acids. Germline CDR1 LGHDT, CDR2 YNNKEL (reference sequence). Trimming cost V 1 base and J 4 bases; bases outside gene matches: 4. The CDR3: CASSQGPGQGYNEQFF. The CDR3, as DNA: TGTGCCAGCAGCCAAGGACCGGGACAGGGGTACAATGAGCAGTTCTTC.

The chain combines TRBV6-2 or TRBV6-3 with TRBJ2-3, with a weak D call TRBD1 (5 bases). Germline V gene sequence: CDR1 MNHEY, CDR2 SVGEGT. With 2 bases removed from V and 3 bases from J, the gap between germline ends came to 6 bases. The CDR3 has 13 amino acids. The DNA for the CDR3 is TGTGCCAGCAGTTACGCAGGGACAGATACGCAGTATTTT. It is translated as CASSYAGTDTQYF.

The chain uses TRBV7-2 and TRBJ2-7; no firm D call. CDR1 is SGHTA, CDR2 FQGNSA, per germline. The CDR3 length is 12 residues. The V end lost 0 bases, the J end lost 5 bases, and 5 bases lay between the germline ends. The CDR3 coding sequence is TGTGCCAGCAGCTTAGCGAGGCACGAGCAGTACTTC. It encodes CASSLARHEQYF.

This chain connects TRBV11-2 to TRBJ1-2; 7 nucleotides agree with TRBD1. V lost 7 bases and J lost 4; bases outside the gene matches: 9. CDR1 and CDR2 from the germline V gene are SGHAT and FQNNGV. The CDR3 loop spans 14 amino acids. CDR3 amino acids: CASTEQGMIYGYTF. The DNA of the CDR3 is TGTGCCAGCACCGAACAGGGGATGATCTATGGCTACACCTTC.

The rearrangement links TRBV7-7 to TRBJ2-2, with D unclear. Between the trimmed V and J ends, which lost 1 base and 4 bases, there was a span of 7 bases. Germline V lookup: CDR1 SSHAT, CDR2 FNYEAQ (reference sequence). The CDR3 is 14 residues long. The CDR3 sequence is CASSLDLATGELFF. Here the CDR3 DNA reads TGTGCCAGCAGCTTAGATTTAGCCACCGGGGAGCTGTTTTTT. Drawing the rest from reference TRBV7-7 and TRBJ2-2, the complete variable domain is GAGVSQSPRYKVTKRGQDVTLRCDPISSHATLYWYQQALGQGPEFLTYFNYEAQPDKSGLPSDRFSAERPEGSISTLTIQRTEQRDSAMYRCASSLDLATGELFFGEGSRLTVL.

This clone was seen a handful of times. The V call is TRBV7-2, the J call TRBJ2-7, with 11 bases fitting TRBD2. The CDR3 totals 15 residues. Per the germline V gene, CDR1 is SGHTA and CDR2 is FQGNSA. J gave up 5 bases and V 1 base, and 4 bases lay outside the gene matches. The CDR3 nucleotides read TGTGCCAGCAGCTTAGTAACTAGCGGGGGCCACGAGCAGTACTTC. Its protein is CASSLVTSGGHEQYF. Full variable domain (remainder filled in from reference TRBV7-2 and TRBJ2-7): GAGVSQSPSNKVTEKGKDVELRCDPISGHTALYWYRQSLGQGLEFLIYFQGNSAPDKSGLPSDRFSAERTGGSVSTLTIQRTQQEDSAVYLCASSLVTSGGHEQYFGPGTRLTVT.

Here the CDR3 DNA reads TGCGCCAGCAGCCCGGTGACAGGGGGTCTTTCCTACAATGAGCAGTTCTTC. Translation: CASSPVTGGLSYNEQFF. The rearrangement uses TRBV5-1 and TRBJ2-1; 9 bases fit TRBD1. The germline gives CDR1 SGHRS, CDR2 YFSETQ. Unmatched junction bases numbered 9, after V lost 4 bases and J lost 1 base. The CDR3 is 17 amino acids. Filled out from reference TRBV5-1 and TRBJ2-1, the complete variable domain reads KAGVTQTPRYLIKTRGQQVTLSCSPISGHRSVSWYQQTPGQGLQFLFEYFSETQRNKGNFPGRFSGRQFSNSRSEMNVSTLELGDSALYLCASSPVTGGLSYNEQFFGPGTRLTVL.

The chain links TRBV19 to TRBJ2-7, with D possibly being TRBD2 (6 bases). Trimming pared 7 bases from V and 1 base from J, leaving 17 bases between. The CDR3 consists of 15 residues. In germline, CDR1 is LNHDA, CDR2 SQIVND (reference sequence). CDR3 DNA sequence: TGTGCCAGTACCACCGGCCGTGGGGGGTCCTACGAGCAGTACTTC. Protein sequence: CASTTGRGGSYEQYF.

The rearrangement links TRBV19 to TRBJ2-5; 7 bases agree with TRBD1. Unmatched junction bases numbered 12, after V lost 6 bases and J lost 2 bases. This CDR3 contains 16 residues. Germline V gene lookup returns CDR1 LNHDA and CDR2 SQIVND (reference sequence). The CDR3 region has the DNA TGTGCCAGTAGCCCCACAGGACAGGTTTGGCAAGAGACCCAGTACTTC. It codes for CASSPTGQVWQETQYF.

The chain recombines TRBV5-1 with TRBJ2-7, with 8 bases that match TRBD2. This CDR3 spans 16 amino acids. From germline, CDR1 is SGHRS and CDR2 YFSETQ. V dropped 1 base and J dropped 0; count of bases not matched to a gene: 6. The DNA of the CDR3 is TGCGCCAGCAGCTTGTCCGCGGGGGGCCGCTCCTACGAGCAGTACTTC. As protein: CASSLSAGGRSYEQYF.

This rearrangement joins TRBV2 to TRBJ2-5, with 9 positions matching TRBD1. Germline V gene lookup returns CDR1 SNHLY and CDR2 FYNNEI. The CDR3 is 17 residues long. V shed 4 bases, J shed 4 bases, and the junction held 13 bases outside the gene matches. The CDR3 protein is CASSGGQGRPGLETQYF. CDR3 in DNA: TGTGCCAGCAGTGGGGGACAGGGAAGGCCAGGGTTAGAGACCCAGTACTTC.

The V and J genes are TRBV6-5 and TRBJ2-3, with 7 bases matching TRBD2. Germline V gives CDR1 MNHEY, CDR2 SVGAGI. V was clipped by 6 bases and J by 1 base; unmatched bases: 4. This CDR3 contains 14 residues. The CDR3 loop reads CASRRRGGTDTQYF. In nucleotides, the CDR3 is TGTGCCAGCAGACGACGGGGGGGCACAGATACGCAGTATTTT.

This rearrangement joins TRBV28 to TRBJ2-5; 9 positions agree with TRBD2. With V trimmed by 4 bases and J by 3 bases, 6 bases remained unmatched. The V gene's germline CDR1 is MDHEN and CDR2 SYDVKM. The CDR3 sequence is 15 residues long. CDR3 sequence: CASSSPAGGEETQYF. The CDR3 DNA reads TGTGCCAGCAGTTCCCCTGCGGGGGGGGAAGAGACCCAGTACTTC.

This clone occurred a few times. The gene calls are TRBV7-7 and TRBJ1-4; TRBD1 agrees at 8 bases. CDR3 length: 15 residues. The V and J ends lost 5 bases and 4 bases, in that order; junction bases with no gene match: 6. Germline CDR1 and CDR2: SSHAT and FNYEAQ (reference sequence). The chain's CDR3 is CASSVNRGVNEKLFF. CDR3 sequence (DNA): TGTGCCAGCAGCGTCAACAGGGGGGTTAATGAAAAACTGTTTTTT.

The chain employs TRBV3-1 (or the pseudogene TRBV3-2) and TRBJ2-3, with TRBD2 matching 13 bases. This CDR3 is built from 20 residues. V gave up 0 bases and J gave up 0 bases; unmatched junction bases: 9. CDR1 is LGHDT, CDR2 YNNKEL, per germline (reference sequence). CDR3 protein: CASSQDDRGLAGISTDTQYF. DNA for the CDR3: TGTGCCAGCAGCCAAGATGATAGGGGACTAGCGGGAATCAGCACAGATACGCAGTATTTT.

This rearrangement joins TRBV7-2 to TRBJ1-6; possible D gene TRBD1, 5 bases. The ends were cut back, 3 bases at V and 10 bases at J, with 16 bases in the middle. CDR3 length equals 15 residues. Germline V gene data show CDR1 as SGHTA and CDR2 as FQGNSA. CDR3: CASSFSRQGGSPLHF. The CDR3 DNA sequence: TGTGCCAGCAGCTTCAGTCGGCAGGGAGGGTCACCCCTCCACTTT.

The gene calls are TRBV7-3 and TRBJ2-1; the match to TRBD2 covers 9 bases. Germline loops: CDR1 SGHTA, CDR2 FQGTGA. Germline trimming cut 8 bases from V and 0 bases from J; bases unmatched to any gene: 23. The CDR3 has 21 amino acids. The CDR3 DNA reads TGTGCCAGCTACAGTACTCGGAGCGGGGGGACGCCCCCGACCTCCTACAATGAGCAGTTCTTC. Protein product: CASYSTRSGGTPPTSYNEQFF.

V is TRBV3-1 (or the pseudogene TRBV3-2) and J is TRBJ1-4, with a possible D match to TRBD1 (5 bases). V gave up 8 bases and J gave up 8 bases, with 21 bases separating them. This CDR3 has 15 residues. Germline CDR1 LGHDT, CDR2 YNNKEL (reference sequence). The CDR3 sequence: CASSTEAGVREKLFF. The CDR3 bases are TGTGCCAGCTCGACAGAGGCGGGGGTAAGGGAAAAACTGTTTTTT.

V is TRBV29-1 and J is TRBJ2-5, with 8 bases that match TRBD1. Trimming removed 5 bases from V and 5 bases from J; junction bases left unmatched: 4. The germline CDR1 and CDR2 sequences are SQVTM and ANQGSEA. The CDR3 is made up of 12 amino acids. The chain's CDR3 is CSVYRDRETQYF. As DNA, the CDR3 is TGCAGCGTTTACCGGGACAGGGAGACCCAGTACTTC.

J is TRBJ2-5 and V is TRBV30, with D unclear. The CDR3 contains 15 residues. V was pared by 5 bases and J by 7 bases, with 23 bases between. The germline CDR1 and CDR2 sequences are GTSNPN and SVGIG (reference sequence). CDR3: CAWSKRTTDIGTQYF. CDR3 nucleotide sequence: TGTGCCTGGTCCAAACGAACGACCGACATCGGGACCCAGTACTTC.